This T cell receptor (beta chain) stems from a study of blood T cell repertoires in COVID-19. About the study: Researchers got acute and convalescent COVID-19 samples from the United States, Italy and Spain. T cells, B-cell-depleted T cells, or PBMCs supplied cDNA or gDNA.

Original handling: Estimation of nucleated cell counts was performed using reference gene primer amplification. Repertoires were generated with immunoSEQ multiplex PCR, while TCRdb's copy carries only in-frame clones and drops some. That table gives V, J and clone size, and the DNA gave D and trimming. The repertoire holds around 170,000 clones, with roughly 80% as singletons. The ends were cut back, 5 bases at V and 0 bases at J, with 16 bases in the middle. The CDR3 extends over 17 amino acids. Looked up from germline, CDR1 is SEHNR and CDR2 is FQNEAQ (reference sequence). This clone was picked up a small number of times.

The rearrangement joins TRBV7-9 to TRBJ1-4, with unresolved D. The sequence derives from a human donor in a cohort sampled during active COVID-19. Sequencing used peripheral blood. The CDR3 region is CASSTRDFGATNEKLFF. The DNA for the CDR3 is TGTGCCAGCAGCACTAGGGATTTCGGGGCAACTAATGAAAAACTGTTTTTT.